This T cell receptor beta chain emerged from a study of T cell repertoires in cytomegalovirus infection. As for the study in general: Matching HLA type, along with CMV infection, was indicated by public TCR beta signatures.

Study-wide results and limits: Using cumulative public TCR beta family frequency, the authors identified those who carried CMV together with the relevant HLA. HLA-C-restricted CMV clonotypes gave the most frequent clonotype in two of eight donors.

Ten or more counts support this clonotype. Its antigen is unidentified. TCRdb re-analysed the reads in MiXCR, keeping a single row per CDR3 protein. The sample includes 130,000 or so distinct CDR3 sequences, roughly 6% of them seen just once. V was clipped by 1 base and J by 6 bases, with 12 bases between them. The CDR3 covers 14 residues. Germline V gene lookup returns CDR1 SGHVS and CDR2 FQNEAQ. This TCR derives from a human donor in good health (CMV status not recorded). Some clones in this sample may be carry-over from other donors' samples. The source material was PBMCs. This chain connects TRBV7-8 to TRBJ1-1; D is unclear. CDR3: CASSLEVRFAEAFF. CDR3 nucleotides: TGTGCCAGCAGCTTAGAGGTTCGGTTCGCTGAAGCTTTCTTT. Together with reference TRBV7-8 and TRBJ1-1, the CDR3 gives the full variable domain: GAGVSQSPRYKVAKRGQDVALRCDPISGHVSLFWYQQALGQGPEFLTYFQNEAQLDKSGLPSDRFFAERPEGSVSTLKIQRTQQEDSAVYLCASSLEVRFAEAFFGQGTRLTVV.